The subject of this entry is one T cell receptor (beta chain). What it binds is not known. The data belong to a study of cytomegalovirus exposure and HLA in healthy donors. General observations from the study: The authors enumerated some 170 TCR beta chains as linked to cytomegalovirus. Presence/absence analyses assumed roughly uniform sequencing depth across donors.

Primers for the PCR totalled 60 Vbeta and 13 Jbeta. The method was immunoSEQ multiplex PCR; TCRdb's version includes in-frame clones alone and lacks a portion of them. The sample consists of approximately 190,000 clones, 75% to 90% of them appearing once. All the people who gave samples were healthy bone marrow donors. The germline gives CDR1 MGHRA, CDR2 YSYEKL. The CDR3 spans 16 residues. The J segment lost 0 bases and the V segment lost 2 bases, leaving 6 bases of the junction unmatched. This receptor was identified in a woman between 18 and 30 years old in good health and CMV-seronegative. This rearrangement joins TRBV4-1 to TRBJ2-7; 8 bases agree with TRBD2. Sequenced: PBMCs. In DNA, the CDR3 is TGCGCCAGCAGCCAATTAGCGGGGAAGAGCTCCTACGAGCAGTACTTC. Protein product: CASSQLAGKSSYEQYF.